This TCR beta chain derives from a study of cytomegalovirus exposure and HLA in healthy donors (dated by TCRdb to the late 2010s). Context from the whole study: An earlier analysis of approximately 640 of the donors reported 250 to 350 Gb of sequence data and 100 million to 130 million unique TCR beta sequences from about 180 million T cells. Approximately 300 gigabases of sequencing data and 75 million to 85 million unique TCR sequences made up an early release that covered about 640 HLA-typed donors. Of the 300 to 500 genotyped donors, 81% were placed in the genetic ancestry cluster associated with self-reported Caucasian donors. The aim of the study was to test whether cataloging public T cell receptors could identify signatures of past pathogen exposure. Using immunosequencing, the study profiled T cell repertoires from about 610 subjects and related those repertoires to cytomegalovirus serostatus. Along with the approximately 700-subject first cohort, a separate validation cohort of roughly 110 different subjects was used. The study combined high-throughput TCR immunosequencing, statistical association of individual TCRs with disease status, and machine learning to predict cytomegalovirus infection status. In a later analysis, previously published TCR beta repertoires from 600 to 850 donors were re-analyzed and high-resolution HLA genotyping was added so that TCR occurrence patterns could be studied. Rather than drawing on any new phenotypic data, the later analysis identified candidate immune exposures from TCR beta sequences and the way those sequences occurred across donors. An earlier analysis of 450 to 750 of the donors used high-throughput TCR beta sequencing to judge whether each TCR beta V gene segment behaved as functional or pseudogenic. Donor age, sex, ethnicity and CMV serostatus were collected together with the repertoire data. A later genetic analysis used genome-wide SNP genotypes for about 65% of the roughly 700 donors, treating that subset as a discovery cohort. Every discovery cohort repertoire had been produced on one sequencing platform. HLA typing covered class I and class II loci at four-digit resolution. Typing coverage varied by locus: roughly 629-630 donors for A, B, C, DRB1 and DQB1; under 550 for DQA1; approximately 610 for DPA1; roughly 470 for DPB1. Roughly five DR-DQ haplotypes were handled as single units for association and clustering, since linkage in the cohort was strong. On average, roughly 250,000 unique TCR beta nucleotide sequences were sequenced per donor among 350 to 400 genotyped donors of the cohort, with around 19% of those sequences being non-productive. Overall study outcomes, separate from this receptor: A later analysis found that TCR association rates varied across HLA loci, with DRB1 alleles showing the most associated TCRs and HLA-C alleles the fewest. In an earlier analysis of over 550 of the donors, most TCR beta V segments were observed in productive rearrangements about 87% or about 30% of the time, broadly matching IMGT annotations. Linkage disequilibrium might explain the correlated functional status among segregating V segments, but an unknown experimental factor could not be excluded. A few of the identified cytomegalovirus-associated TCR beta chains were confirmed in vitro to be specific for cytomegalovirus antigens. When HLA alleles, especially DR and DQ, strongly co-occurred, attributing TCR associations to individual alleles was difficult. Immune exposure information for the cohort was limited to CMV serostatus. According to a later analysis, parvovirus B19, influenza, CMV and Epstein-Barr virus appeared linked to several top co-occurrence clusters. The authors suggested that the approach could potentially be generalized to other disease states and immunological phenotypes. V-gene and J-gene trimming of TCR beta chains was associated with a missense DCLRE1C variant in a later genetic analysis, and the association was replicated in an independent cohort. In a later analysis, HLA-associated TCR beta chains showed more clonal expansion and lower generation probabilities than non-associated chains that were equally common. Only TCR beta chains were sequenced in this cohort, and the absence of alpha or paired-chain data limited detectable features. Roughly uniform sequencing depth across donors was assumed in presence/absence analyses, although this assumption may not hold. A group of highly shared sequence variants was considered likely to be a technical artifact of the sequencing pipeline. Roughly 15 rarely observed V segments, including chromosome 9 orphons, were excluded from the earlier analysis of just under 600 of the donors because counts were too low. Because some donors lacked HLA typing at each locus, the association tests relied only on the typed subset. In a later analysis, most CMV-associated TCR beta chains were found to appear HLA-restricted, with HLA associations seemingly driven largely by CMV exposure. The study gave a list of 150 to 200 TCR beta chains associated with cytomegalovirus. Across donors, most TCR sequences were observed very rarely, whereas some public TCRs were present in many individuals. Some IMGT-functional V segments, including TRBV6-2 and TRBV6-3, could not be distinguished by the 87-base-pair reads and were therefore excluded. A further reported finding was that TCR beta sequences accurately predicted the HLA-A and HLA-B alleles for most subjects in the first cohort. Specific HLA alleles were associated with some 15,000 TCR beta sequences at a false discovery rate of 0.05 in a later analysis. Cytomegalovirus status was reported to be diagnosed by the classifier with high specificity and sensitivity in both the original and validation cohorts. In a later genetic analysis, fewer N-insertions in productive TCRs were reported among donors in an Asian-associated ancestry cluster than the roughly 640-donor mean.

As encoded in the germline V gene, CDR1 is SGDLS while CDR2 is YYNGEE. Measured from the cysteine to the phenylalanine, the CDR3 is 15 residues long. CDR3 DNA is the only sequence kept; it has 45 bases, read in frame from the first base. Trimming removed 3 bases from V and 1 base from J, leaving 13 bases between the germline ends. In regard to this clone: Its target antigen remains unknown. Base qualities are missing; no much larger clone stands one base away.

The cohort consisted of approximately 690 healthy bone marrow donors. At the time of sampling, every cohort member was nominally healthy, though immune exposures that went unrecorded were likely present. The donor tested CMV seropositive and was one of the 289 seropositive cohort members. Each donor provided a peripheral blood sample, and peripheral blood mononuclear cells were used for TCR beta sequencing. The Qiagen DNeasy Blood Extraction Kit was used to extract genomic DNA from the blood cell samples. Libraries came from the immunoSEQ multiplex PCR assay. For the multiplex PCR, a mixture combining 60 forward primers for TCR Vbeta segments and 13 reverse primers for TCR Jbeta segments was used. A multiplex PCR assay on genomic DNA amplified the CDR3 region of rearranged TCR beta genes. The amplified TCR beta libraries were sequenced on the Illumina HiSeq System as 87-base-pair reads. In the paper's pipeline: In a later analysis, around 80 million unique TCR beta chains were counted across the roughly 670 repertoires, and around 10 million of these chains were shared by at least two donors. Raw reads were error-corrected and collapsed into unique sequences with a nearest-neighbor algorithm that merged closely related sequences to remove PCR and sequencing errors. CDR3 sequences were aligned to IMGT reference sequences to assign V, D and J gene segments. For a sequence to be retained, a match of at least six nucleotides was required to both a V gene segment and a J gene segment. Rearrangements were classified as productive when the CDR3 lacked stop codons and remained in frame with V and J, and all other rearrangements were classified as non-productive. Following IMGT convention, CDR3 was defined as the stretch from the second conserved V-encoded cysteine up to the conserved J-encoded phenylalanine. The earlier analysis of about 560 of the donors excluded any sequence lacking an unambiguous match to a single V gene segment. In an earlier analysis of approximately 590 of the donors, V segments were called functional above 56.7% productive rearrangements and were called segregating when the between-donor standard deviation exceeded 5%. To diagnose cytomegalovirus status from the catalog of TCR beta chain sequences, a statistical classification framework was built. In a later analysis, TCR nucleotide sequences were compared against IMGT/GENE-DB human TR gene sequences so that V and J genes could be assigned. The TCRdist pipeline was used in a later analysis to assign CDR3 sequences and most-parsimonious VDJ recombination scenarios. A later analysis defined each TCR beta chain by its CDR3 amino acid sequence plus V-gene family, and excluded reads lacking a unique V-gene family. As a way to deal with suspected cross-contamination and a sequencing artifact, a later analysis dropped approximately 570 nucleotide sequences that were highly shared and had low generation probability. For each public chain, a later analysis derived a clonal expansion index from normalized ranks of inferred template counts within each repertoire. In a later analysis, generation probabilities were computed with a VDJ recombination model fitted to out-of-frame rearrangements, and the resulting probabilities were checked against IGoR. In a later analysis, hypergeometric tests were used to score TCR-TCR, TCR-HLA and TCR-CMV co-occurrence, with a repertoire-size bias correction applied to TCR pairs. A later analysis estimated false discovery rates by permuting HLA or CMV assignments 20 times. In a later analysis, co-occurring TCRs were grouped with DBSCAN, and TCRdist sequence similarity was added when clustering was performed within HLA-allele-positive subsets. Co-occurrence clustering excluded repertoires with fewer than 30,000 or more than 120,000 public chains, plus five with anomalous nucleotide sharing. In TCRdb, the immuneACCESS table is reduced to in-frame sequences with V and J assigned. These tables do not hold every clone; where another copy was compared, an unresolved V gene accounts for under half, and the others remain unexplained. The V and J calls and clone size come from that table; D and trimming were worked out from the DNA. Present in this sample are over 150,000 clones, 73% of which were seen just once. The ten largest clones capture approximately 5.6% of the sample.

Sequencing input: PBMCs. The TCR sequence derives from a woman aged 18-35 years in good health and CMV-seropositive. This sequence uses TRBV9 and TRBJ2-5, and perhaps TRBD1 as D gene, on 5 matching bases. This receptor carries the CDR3 CASSASGHAQETQYF. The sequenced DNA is TGTGCCAGCAGCGCCTCAGGGCACGCCCAAGAGACCCAGTACTTC.